The sample holds a few counts of the clone carrying this T cell receptor beta chain. Its antigen is currently unknown. This record belongs to a study of CD8+ T cells in alopecia areata. Study in general: Tofacitinib administration to treated patients was oral, at 5 to 10 mg twice daily.

Reverse transcribed after extraction, RNA yielded cDNA as the sequencing template. The assay was immunoSEQ multiplex PCR, and TCRdb's table has in-frame clones only and misses some. The sample contains some 150,000 clones, roughly 61% of which appear only once. Trimming removed 2 bases from V and 4 bases from J, with 8 bases in between. Germline V gene data show CDR1 as SNHLY and CDR2 as FYNNEI. This CDR3 spans 13 amino acids. Findings of the study overall: More clonal than normal scalp was lesional scalp, particularly alopecia totalis/universalis. Although TCR sharing was seen in mice, sharing across patients was less clear, possibly for HLA-related reasons.

It was from alopecia areata patients that lesional scalp punch biopsies and peripheral blood were collected. The material was CD4+ T cells sorted from blood, obtained at week 0. V gene TRBV2 combines with J gene TRBJ1-1; no reliable D call. The source of this sequence is a human donor with alopecia areata. This CDR3 reads CASSELLGTEAFF. DNA for the CDR3: TGTGCCAGCAGTGAACTGTTAGGCACTGAAGCTTTCTTT.